These 17 T cell receptor beta chains share one sample of origin, sequenced in a study of blood T cell repertoires in COVID-19. Measured with immunoSEQ multiplex PCR; TCRdb has only the in-frame clones, and not every one. The sample includes around 140,000 clones, 88% seen only once; the top ten take 1.5%. Sequencing used peripheral blood. The source of these receptors is a woman aged 60-70 years with acute or convalescent COVID-19.

This clone was seen only once. V usage is TRBV30 and J usage is TRBJ2-1; perhaps TRBD2 as D (5 bases). CDR1 GTSNPN and CDR2 SVGIG come from the germline V gene (reference sequence). The CDR3 has 18 residues. The V and J ends lost 2 bases and 5 bases respectively, with 25 bases between them. CDR3 amino acids: CAWSLATPPRRPDNEQFF. DNA of the CDR3: TGTGCCTGGAGTCTAGCTACACCTCCGAGGAGGCCGGACAATGAGCAGTTCTTC.

The chain employs TRBV2 and TRBJ1-1; no clear D. The V gene's germline CDR1 is SNHLY and CDR2 FYNNEI. This CDR3 contains 14 residues. Trimming took 4 bases from V and 1 from J, leaving 10 bases between them. CDR3 residues: CASSVELRNTEAFF. The DNA of the CDR3 is TGTGCCAGCAGTGTTGAGCTCCGGAACACTGAAGCTTTCTTT.

V and J are TRBV10-1 and TRBJ2-3, with TRBD1 matching over 9 bases. J was trimmed by 14 bases and V by 7 bases; bases with no gene match: 7. The CDR3 length is 11 residues. Germline loops: CDR1 WNHNN, CDR2 SYGVQD (reference sequence). The CDR3 sequence: CASTTGTGWYF. The CDR3 DNA reads TGCGCCAGCACTACCGGGACAGGGTGGTATTTT.

This sequence joins TRBV5-1 and TRBJ2-7, with D maybe TRBD1 (6 bases). CDR1 is SGHRS, CDR2 YFSETQ, per germline. The CDR3 contains 13 residues. Trimming cost V 4 bases and J 0 bases, with 8 bases left between them. Here the CDR3 DNA reads TGCGCCAGCAGCACCAGGGGCTCCTACGAGCAGTACTTC. Translated, it gives CASSTRGSYEQYF. Variable domain in full (rest from reference TRBV5-1 and TRBJ2-7): KAGVTQTPRYLIKTRGQQVTLSCSPISGHRSVSWYQQTPGQGLQFLFEYFSETQRNKGNFPGRFSGRQFSNSRSEMNVSTLELGDSALYLCASSTRGSYEQYFGPGTRLTVT.

V usage is TRBV6-5 and J usage is TRBJ1-1; possibly TRBD1 for D (6 bases). V lost 8 bases and J lost 5, with 15 bases in between. The CDR3 spans 13 residues. Germline values: CDR1 MNHEY, CDR2 SVGAGI. In DNA, the CDR3 is TGTGCCAGCGCATCACAGGGATTTACTGAAGCTTTCTTT. Residues: CASASQGFTEAFF.

This chain connects TRBV7-2 to TRBJ2-7; D is ambiguous. Germline-derived CDR1 and CDR2 are SGHTA and FQGNSA. The ends were cut back, 5 bases at V and 6 bases at J, with 17 bases in the middle. The CDR3 is 14 amino acids. Here the CDR3 DNA reads TGTGCCAGCAGCCCCGCAGGCCAATCTCGCGAGCAGTACTTC. It is translated as CASSPAGQSREQYF.

This chain uses TRBV5-4 with TRBJ2-1; 9 bases agree with TRBD1. The junction had 13 bases not matched to a gene; V was cut back by 5 bases and J by 7 bases. Germline CDR1 reads SGHNT; CDR2 reads YYREEE (reference sequence). This CDR3 has 16 residues. CDR3 sequence: CASRLIGQGIGNEQFF. For the CDR3, the DNA is TGTGCCAGCAGGTTAATCGGACAGGGGATAGGTAATGAGCAGTTCTTC.

The chain links TRBV6-4 to TRBJ1-6; no definite D call. The CDR3 contains 13 residues. Between the trimmed V and J ends, which lost 6 bases and 10 bases, there was a span of 13 bases. Germline assignment: CDR1 MRHNA and CDR2 SNTAGT. Here the CDR3 reads CASSDQEGSPLHF. The CDR3 bases are TGTGCCAGCAGCGACCAGGAAGGCTCACCCCTCCACTTT.

A single count supports this clone. CDR3: CASNRGGGNTEAFF. The CDR3 bases are TGTGCCAGCAACAGGGGTGGAGGGAACACTGAAGCTTTCTTT. V gene TRBV6-5 combines with J gene TRBJ1-1, with 7 positions matching TRBD1. CDR1 and CDR2 from the germline V gene are MNHEY and SVGAGI. The ends lost 7 bases at V and 1 base at J; junction bases unmatched: 6. The CDR3 covers 14 residues.

As to this clone: One end of the junction is discordant with germline, which a read error may explain. This sequence joins TRBV7-7 and TRBJ2-5; 7 bases are shared with TRBD1. Germline values: CDR1 SSHAT, CDR2 FNYEAQ (reference sequence). This CDR3 spans 15 amino acids. CDR3 loop: CASSFTTGTAETQYF. The CDR3 DNA follows: TGTGCTAGCAGCTTCACTACCGGGACAGCGGAGACCCAGTACTTC.

CDR3 bases: TGCAGCGTGTCCGACAGTAACTATGGCTACACCTTC. Encoded protein: CSVSDSNYGYTF. The chain is built from TRBV29-1 and TRBJ1-2, with a possible D match to TRBD1 (5 bases). Germline V gene lookup returns CDR1 SQVTM and CDR2 ANQGSEA. Trimming shortened V by 6 bases and J by 1 base, and 9 bases separated the two germline ends. This CDR3 has 12 amino acids.

V and J are TRBV2 and TRBJ1-1; possible D gene TRBD1, 5 bases. Germline V CDR1 and CDR2: SNHLY, FYNNEI. The CDR3 is made up of 13 amino acids. Trimming took off 8 bases at V and 3 bases at J, with 13 bases between the two ends. CDR3 in amino acids: CASHDSHYTEAFF. For the CDR3, the DNA is TGTGCCAGCCATGACAGCCACTACACTGAAGCTTTCTTT. The whole variable domain, remainder taken from reference TRBV2 and TRBJ1-1, is EPEVTQTPSHQVTQMGQEVILRCVPISNHLYFYWYRQILGQKVEFLVSFYNNEISEKSEIFDDQFSVERPDGSNFTLKIRSTKLEDSAMYFCASHDSHYTEAFFGQGTRLTVV.

As concerns this clone: Germline is not matched at one junction end, which may reflect a read error. V gene TRBV13 combines with J gene TRBJ1-4, with no clear D. From germline, CDR1 is PRHDT and CDR2 FYEKMQ (reference sequence). The CDR3 has 14 amino acids. The CDR3 bases are TGTGCCAGCAGCCTAGGCGGGTTTGATGAAAAACTGTTTTTT. It yields the protein CASSLGGFDEKLFF.

In nucleotides, the CDR3 is TGTGCCAGCAGCTCCGGCCTGGAGGGGGCGCTTTCACCCCTCCACTTT. This translates into CASSSGLEGALSPLHF. The chain couples TRBV5-4 to TRBJ1-6; TRBD1 aligns across 7 bases. CDR3 length: 16 amino acids. V was clipped by 3 bases and J by 9 bases; unmatched bases: 12. Germline CDR1 and CDR2: SGHNT and YYREEE (reference sequence).

The chain recombines TRBV3-1 (or the pseudogene TRBV3-2) with TRBJ2-5, with no clear D. The germline V gene has CDR1 LGHDT and CDR2 YNNKEL (reference sequence). This CDR3 comprises 12 residues. Between the trimmed V and J ends, which lost 1 base and 5 bases, there was a span of 5 bases. CDR3 amino acids: CASSQARETQYF. CDR3 nucleotides: TGTGCCAGCAGCCAAGCGAGGGAGACCCAGTACTTC.

The chain is built from TRBV24-1 and TRBJ2-1, with no clear D. CDR1 is KGHDR, CDR2 SFDVKD, per germline. The length of the CDR3 is 13 residues. The V gene lost 5 bases and the J gene lost 1 base, with 5 bases spanning the gap. CDR3: CATSAYSYNEQFF. The DNA for the CDR3 is TGTGCCACCAGTGCTTATTCCTACAATGAGCAGTTCTTC.

This clone was counted between two and nine times. The rearrangement links TRBV19 to TRBJ2-3; TRBD2 is a possible D gene (6 bases). The CDR3 consists of 11 residues. V lost 9 bases and J lost 5, with 9 bases in between. Germline assignment: CDR1 LNHDA and CDR2 SQIVND (reference sequence). CDR3 amino acids: CASGRGDTQYF. The CDR3 nucleotides read TGTGCCAGCGGGCGGGGAGATACGCAGTATTTT.